This T cell receptor beta chain was recovered during a study of T cell repertoires in cytomegalovirus infection. Study-level information: Indicated by public TCR beta signatures were CMV infection and matching HLA type. Study conclusions and caveats: Adding up the frequency of public TCR beta families identified people who carried CMV plus the relevant HLA.

This clonotype has a handful of counts. The antigen is undetermined. One entry per CDR3 protein, called by TCRdb with MiXCR from the reads. The sample carries more than 400,000 distinct CDR3 sequences, more than 25% recorded once. The CDR3 totals 16 residues. Trimming removed 2 bases at V and 4 bases at J, with 17 bases between. The germline CDR1 and CDR2 sequences are MNHNS and SASEGT. The source material was PBMCs. The V gene is TRBV6-1, the J gene TRBJ1-2; possibly TRBD1 for D (6 bases). This receptor was obtained from a human donor in good health (CMV status not recorded). Some clones in this sample may be carry-over from other donors' samples. In DNA, the CDR3 is TGTGCCAGCAGTGAACGACCCCAGGGGCCCCTCTATGGCTACACCTTC. Its translation: CASSERPQGPLYGYTF.